The 21 T cell receptor beta chains listed next were all sequenced from one sample in a study of beta chain features in type 1 diabetes. Expressed TCRB transcripts were sequenced after all isolated RNA was converted to cDNA. Some clones are missing from TCRdb's copy, which holds only in-frame ones; the method was immunoSEQ multiplex PCR. The top ten clones hold approximately 0.4% of a sample with 140,000 to 150,000 clones, around 50% of them seen once. Sequencing was carried out using Tregs from blood. These receptors all stem from a man between 18 and 35 years old in good health.

This clone has more than one count but fewer than ten. The chain carries TRBV5-1 and TRBJ2-7; D remains ambiguous. V dropped 2 bases and J dropped 0 bases, with 6 bases sitting between them. The germline gives CDR1 SGHRS, CDR2 YFSETQ. This CDR3 comprises 13 residues. CDR3 sequence reads: CASSFAGSYEQYF. DNA of the CDR3: TGCGCCAGCAGCTTTGCCGGCTCCTACGAGCAGTACTTC. Filled out from reference TRBV5-1 and TRBJ2-7, the complete variable domain reads KAGVTQTPRYLIKTRGQQVTLSCSPISGHRSVSWYQQTPGQGLQFLFEYFSETQRNKGNFPGRFSGRQFSNSRSEMNVSTLELGDSALYLCASSFAGSYEQYFGPGTRLTVT.

V usage is TRBV13 and J usage is TRBJ1-2, with D uncertain. This CDR3 has 14 residues. Trimming stripped 2 bases from V and 3 bases from J, with 10 bases between. Looked up from germline, CDR1 is PRHDT and CDR2 is FYEKMQ (reference sequence). The CDR3 DNA reads as TGTGCCAGCAGCTTAACGGGGTTGGACTATGGCTACACCTTC. As protein: CASSLTGLDYGYTF.

The chain carries TRBV5-4 and TRBJ1-1; D gene unclear. This CDR3 comprises 13 residues. Germline lookup yields CDR1 SGHNT and CDR2 YYREEE (reference sequence). The V end was cut by 4 bases, the J end by 2 bases, with 9 bases between. CDR3 sequence (DNA): TGTGCCAGCAGCCGGCCGGGAAACACTGAAGCTTTCTTT. Protein: CASSRPGNTEAFF.

This clone was detected only a few times. V usage is TRBV19 and J usage is TRBJ2-5, with D possibly TRBD1 on 5 matching bases. This CDR3 is built from 14 residues. The germline V and J ends were trimmed by 3 bases and 3 bases, with 11 bases remaining between them. Germline V gene lookup returns CDR1 LNHDA and CDR2 SQIVND (reference sequence). CDR3 region: CASSIRLTEETQYF. In DNA form, the CDR3 reads TGTGCCAGTAGTATTCGGTTGACAGAAGAGACCCAGTACTTC.

This chain joins TRBV7-3 and TRBJ2-1; 8 nucleotides match TRBD2. CDR3 length equals 13 residues. Losses at the gene ends were 5 bases for V and 7 bases for J; bases not matched to a gene: 4. CDR1 SGHTA and CDR2 FQGTGA come from the germline V gene. The CDR3 region has the DNA TGTGCCAGCAGCCCCGGGGGGGAGAATGAGCAGTTCTTC. This codes for CASSPGGENEQFF.

The chain combines TRBV6-1 with TRBJ2-1; D gene ambiguous. Trimming stripped 4 bases from V and 3 bases from J, with 7 bases between. The CDR3 length is 13 residues. CDR1 is MNHNS, CDR2 SASEGT, per germline. The CDR3 loop is CASSAHSYNEQFF. The DNA of the CDR3 is TGTGCCAGCAGTGCCCACAGCTACAATGAGCAGTTCTTC.

The chain recombines TRBV27 with TRBJ2-5; 7 bases align to TRBD2. Matching the DNA end better, TRBJ2-7 makes the J call doubtful. Germline V lookup: CDR1 MNHEY, CDR2 SMNVEV (reference sequence). The CDR3 is made up of 15 amino acids. This CDR3 reads CASSLSSREVFEQYF. In DNA, the CDR3 is TGTGCCAGCAGTTTATCTTCACGGGAGGTTTTCGAGCAGTACTTC.

V and J are TRBV11-2 and TRBJ1-2, with TRBD1 as a possible D gene (6 bases). Germline values: CDR1 SGHAT, CDR2 FQNNGV. CDR3 length: 14 residues. Trimming left V 0 bases short and J 6 bases short, with 11 bases between. The CDR3, as DNA: TGTGCCAGCAGCTTAGATTGGGGGCGGGATGGCTACACCTTC. Amino acids: CASSLDWGRDGYTF.

The chain links TRBV5-4 to TRBJ1-4, with 9 bases lining up with TRBD1. The V gene end was trimmed by 0 bases and the J gene end by 8 bases; junction bases not matched to a gene: 2. Germline CDR1 and CDR2: SGHNT and YYREEE (reference sequence). CDR3 size: 14 residues. CDR3 nucleotides: TGTGCCAGCAGCTTGGCTACAGGGGGCGAAAAACTGTTTTTT. Encoded protein: CASSLATGGEKLFF.

The genes are TRBV19 and TRBJ1-5; 8 bases map to TRBD1. The CDR3 totals 14 residues. Trimming removed 5 bases from V and 7 bases from J; junction bases left unmatched: 7. Germline loops: CDR1 LNHDA, CDR2 SQIVND (reference sequence). The CDR3 reads CASSFPGQAQPQHF. In DNA form, the CDR3 reads TGTGCCAGTAGTTTTCCGGGACAGGCGCAGCCCCAGCATTTT.

This chain links TRBV5-1 with TRBJ2-7, with 10 bases aligning to TRBD1. With 3 bases clipped from V and 6 bases from J, the junction kept 12 bases outside the gene matches. The CDR3 is 16 residues long. Germline V CDR1 and CDR2: SGHRS, YFSETQ. The CDR3 DNA reads as TGCGCCAGCAGCTGGCATCCGGGACAGGGGAGAGGCGAGCAGTACTTC. The encoded protein is CASSWHPGQGRGEQYF. Combining the CDR3 with reference TRBV5-1 and TRBJ2-7 gives the whole variable domain KAGVTQTPRYLIKTRGQQVTLSCSPISGHRSVSWYQQTPGQGLQFLFEYFSETQRNKGNFPGRFSGRQFSNSRSEMNVSTLELGDSALYLCASSWHPGQGRGEQYFGPGTRLTVT.

The chain combines TRBV5-1 with TRBJ2-2; perhaps TRBD2 as D (5 bases). The V end lost 2 bases, the J end lost 4 bases, and 15 bases lay between the germline ends. CDR1 and CDR2 from the germline V gene are SGHRS and YFSETQ. This CDR3 contains 16 residues. CDR3 in amino acids: CASSFVVGVGTGELFF. The CDR3 DNA reads TGCGCCAGCAGCTTCGTGGTCGGGGTCGGCACCGGGGAGCTGTTTTTT.

The chain carries TRBV7-2 and TRBJ2-5; TRBD1 matches at 8 bases. Germline V gene lookup returns CDR1 SGHTA and CDR2 FQGNSA. This CDR3 region has 14 residues. The ends lost 1 base at V and 6 bases at J; junction bases unmatched: 4. The CDR3 DNA reads TGTGCCAGCAGCTTAGACCGGACAGGGCAGACCCAGTACTTC. As protein: CASSLDRTGQTQYF.

The chain has TRBV7-2 and TRBJ1-2; D remains ambiguous. Trimming took 5 bases from V and 5 from J, leaving 15 bases between them. CDR3 length equals 14 residues. From germline, CDR1 is SGHTA and CDR2 FQGNSA. The CDR3 here is CASSLHMALYGYTF. The DNA of the CDR3 is TGTGCCAGCAGCCTTCATATGGCCTTGTATGGCTACACCTTC.

This clone was seen only once. J is TRBJ2-5 and V is TRBV4-2, with D possibly matching TRBD1 (5 bases). TRBJ2-7 matches the DNA end more closely, so the J call is doubtful. Germline V gene lookup returns CDR1 LGHNA and CDR2 YNFKEQ. CDR3 length: 13 residues. The DNA of the CDR3 is TGTGCCAGCAGCACCCAACAGGAGAACGAGCAGTACTTC. Translation gives CASSTQQENEQYF.

This clone was detected only a few times. The V call is TRBV7-3, the J call TRBJ2-1; 14 bases match TRBD2. Trimming cost V 4 bases and J 13 bases; bases outside gene matches: 9. CDR1 and CDR2 from the germline V gene are SGHTA and FQGTGA. The CDR3 consists of 15 residues. The CDR3 sequence is CASSSMTSGRALQFF. In DNA, the CDR3 is TGTGCCAGCAGCTCCATGACTAGCGGGAGGGCCCTACAGTTCTTC.

The chain combines TRBV4-1 with TRBJ2-5, with 9 bases matching TRBD1. With V trimmed by 5 bases and J by 5 bases, 9 bases remained unmatched. The CDR3 consists of 15 residues. Germline CDR1 reads MGHRA; CDR2 reads YSYEKL. The CDR3 DNA sequence: TGCGCCAGCAGCTCCCTGGACAGGGGTAGGGAGACCCAGTACTTC. Residues: CASSSLDRGRETQYF.

The chain carries TRBV5-6 and TRBJ1-1; D is possibly TRBD1 (5 bases). The CDR3 is 14 amino acids. Germline assignment: CDR1 SGHDT and CDR2 YYEEEE. The ends were cut back, 4 bases at V and 8 bases at J, with 18 bases in the middle. CDR3 DNA: TGTGCCAGCAGCGGACCAGGGAAGGGCAGAGAAGCTTTCTTT. Encoded protein: CASSGPGKGREAFF.

The CDR3 DNA sequence: TGTGCCAGCAGCTCCTACGGGGGGCCTCGGGGGGATACGCAGTATTTT. It translates to CASSSYGGPRGDTQYF. The chain carries TRBV7-3 and TRBJ2-3; possibly TRBD2 for D (7 bases). CDR1 SGHTA and CDR2 FQGTGA come from the germline V gene. The CDR3 runs 16 residues. Trimming cost V 4 bases and J 6 bases, with 20 bases left between them.

This chain links TRBV27 with TRBJ2-5, with D maybe TRBD2 (5 bases). Trimming stripped 6 bases from V and 7 bases from J, with 15 bases between. This CDR3 spans 13 amino acids. Germline-derived CDR1 and CDR2 are MNHEY and SMNVEV (reference sequence). The CDR3 loop is CASSKTTEGTQYF. The CDR3 DNA sequence: TGTGCCAGCAGCAAGACCACCGAGGGGACCCAGTACTTC.

This clone came up a few times. The chain uses TRBV10-3 and TRBJ2-7, with 12 positions matching TRBD1. The CDR3 totals 17 residues. The junction had 9 bases not matched to a gene; V was cut back by 6 bases and J by 0 bases. The germline gives CDR1 ENHRY, CDR2 SYGVKD. The CDR3, as DNA: TGTGCCATCAGAGACCCGGGACAGGGGGCCTACTCCTACGAGCAGTACTTC. This codes for CAIRDPGQGAYSYEQYF.